This T cell receptor beta chain was documented in a study of early T cells in non-severe SARS-CoV-2 infection. Study in general: The input, bulk RNA from unsorted whole blood, was sequenced, and chains were unpaired. General observations from the study: Database matching using VDJdb favored anti-spike CD8 responses, with private and CD4 specificities left missing.

cDNA molecules, individually, were tagged with unique molecular identifiers. TCRdb called the 5' RACE reads again in MiXCR, with one record for every CDR3 protein. This table has some 40,000 distinct CDR3 sequences, 3.5% to 5% appearing once. There are many counts of this clonotype. What it binds is unknown. Germline V gene sequence: CDR1 SEHNR, CDR2 FQNEAQ (reference sequence). The V end lost 4 bases, the J end lost 4 bases, and 14 bases lay between the germline ends. The CDR3 is 15 amino acids. The chain links TRBV7-9 to TRBJ1-3; tentative D call: TRBD1 (6 bases). The receptor was isolated from an adult who was a healthcare worker with PCR-confirmed SARS-CoV-2 infection or an uninfected control (not recorded which). The sample consisted of whole blood. In nucleotides, the CDR3 is TGTGCCAGCAGCTCCGAGGACAGAGGAGGAAACACCATATATTTT. The encoded protein is CASSSEDRGGNTIYF.